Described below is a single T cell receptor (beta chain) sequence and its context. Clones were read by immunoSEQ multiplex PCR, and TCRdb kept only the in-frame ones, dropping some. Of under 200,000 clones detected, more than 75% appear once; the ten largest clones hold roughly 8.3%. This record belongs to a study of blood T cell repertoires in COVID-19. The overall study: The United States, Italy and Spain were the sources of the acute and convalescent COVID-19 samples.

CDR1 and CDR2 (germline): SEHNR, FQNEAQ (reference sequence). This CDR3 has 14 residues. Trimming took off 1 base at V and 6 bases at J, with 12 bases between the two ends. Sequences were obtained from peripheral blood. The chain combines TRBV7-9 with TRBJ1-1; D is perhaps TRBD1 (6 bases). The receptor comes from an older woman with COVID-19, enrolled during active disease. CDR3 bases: TGTGCCAGCAGCTTAGTCGGGGCAGGGGCTGAAGCTTTCTTT. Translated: CASSLVGAGAEAFF.